This T cell receptor (beta chain) stems from a study of cytomegalovirus exposure and HLA in healthy donors. Study-wide points: HLA alleles were associated with fewer than 20,000 TCR beta sequences in a later analysis at 0.05 false discovery rate. Roughly even sequencing depth across donors was the assumption behind the presence/absence analyses. In a later analysis, a missense DCLRE1C variant was linked to TCR beta V- and J-gene trimming.

A multiplex PCR was run with 60 Vbeta primers and 13 Jbeta primers. Authors' methods: It was a later analysis that counted roughly 80 million unique TCR beta chains, of which some 9.9 million were shared. Repertoires were generated with immunoSEQ multiplex PCR, while TCRdb's copy carries only in-frame clones and drops some. V and J calls and clone size are given by that table; D and trimming were obtained from the DNA. The sample consists of fewer than 250,000 clones, around 87% of them appearing once. Of note for this clone: Its specificity is unknown.

The CDR3 has 13 residues. V shed 0 bases and J shed 6 bases, with 9 bases lying between them. Per the germline V gene, CDR1 is SGHKS and CDR2 is YYEKEE (reference sequence). This receptor was identified in a boy aged 2 to 10 in good health and CMV-seronegative. The specimen was PBMCs. This rearrangement joins TRBV5-5 to TRBJ1-2; D perhaps matches TRBD1 (6 bases). The CDR3, as DNA: TGTGCCAGCAGCTTGGCCAGGGGTAATGGCTACACCTTC. It yields the protein CASSLARGNGYTF.